This passage covers 21 T cell receptor beta chains from one sample sequenced in a study of blood T cell repertoires in COVID-19. The repertoire was sequenced with immunoSEQ multiplex PCR; TCRdb's copy has only in-frame clones and lacks some. The repertoire has about 170,000 clones, approximately 87% of them found once; the top ten carry 3.5% to 4.5%. Material: peripheral blood. All receptors come from a man between 18 and 35 years old with active or convalescent COVID-19.

The chain is built from TRBV5-4 and TRBJ2-5; perhaps TRBD2 as D (5 bases). This CDR3 is 15 amino acids long. The V end lost 4 bases, the J end lost 5 bases, and 18 bases lay between the germline ends. The germline V gene encodes CDR1 SGHNT and CDR2 YYREEE (reference sequence). CDR3 residues: CASSDSGYPGETQYF. The DNA for the CDR3 is TGTGCCAGCAGCGATTCGGGGTATCCTGGGGAGACCCAGTACTTC.

The chain couples TRBV18 to TRBJ2-7; D is possibly TRBD2 (6 bases). The CDR3 spans 15 residues. Trimming shortened V by 4 bases and J by 0 bases, and 13 bases separated the two germline ends. CDR1 and CDR2 (germline): KGHSH, LQKENI. The DNA for the CDR3 is TGTGCCAGCTCACGGGACTCCCTGAGCTCCTACGAGCAGTACGTC. Translating it yields CASSRDSLSSYEQYV.

J is TRBJ1-4 and V is TRBV4-3; no firm D call. There are 13 residues in the CDR3. The V gene's germline CDR1 is LGHNA and CDR2 YSLEER. Trimming shortened V by 0 bases and J by 8 bases, and 7 bases separated the two germline ends. For the CDR3, the DNA is TGCGCCAGCAGCCAAGATCCCCGGGAAAAACTGTTTTTT. Protein sequence: CASSQDPREKLFF.

V and J are TRBV5-1 and TRBJ2-3; 13 bases fit TRBD2. Trimming took 1 base from V and 1 from J; bases not matched to a gene: 3. The CDR3 totals 17 residues. From germline, CDR1 is SGHRS and CDR2 YFSETQ. The CDR3 spells CASSLTSGGVGTDTQYF. In nucleotides, the CDR3 is TGCGCCAGCAGCTTGACTAGCGGGGGGGTCGGCACAGATACGCAGTATTTT.

This rearrangement joins TRBV25-1 to TRBJ1-3, with a tentative D call TRBD1 (6 bases). Germline CDR1 reads MGHDK; CDR2 reads SYGVNS. Trimming pared 4 bases from V and 0 bases from J, leaving 7 bases between. This CDR3 region has 14 residues. For the CDR3, the DNA is TGTGCCAGCAGTGGACAGGACTCTGGAAACACCATATATTTT. Amino acid sequence: CASSGQDSGNTIYF.

The chain employs TRBV5-1 and TRBJ2-2; D is possibly TRBD2 (5 bases). The CDR3 is made up of 15 amino acids. The V gene lost 0 bases and the J gene lost 6 bases, with 12 bases spanning the gap. Per the germline V gene, CDR1 is SGHRS and CDR2 is YFSETQ. The CDR3 sequence is CASSLDTPGAGELFF. CDR3 sequence (DNA): TGCGCCAGCAGCTTGGATACCCCCGGGGCCGGGGAGCTGTTTTTT.

This clone was recorded a few times. The chain has TRBV21-1 and TRBJ1-2; the D segment call TRBD1 is taken from the table without a DNA check. TRBV21-1 has pseudogene status. CDR3 length: 15 amino acids. The CDR3 DNA is TGTGCCGTATACTACTTACAGGGCTTCGACTATGGCTACACCTTC. Protein sequence: CAVYYLQGFDYGYTF.

A few counts support this clone. The J gene is TRBJ1-2, the V gene TRBV2, with a possible D match to TRBD1 (6 bases). The CDR3 contains 13 residues. Trimming removed 5 bases from V and 8 bases from J, with 15 bases in between. Germline CDR1 reads SNHLY; CDR2 reads FYNNEI. The CDR3 sequence is CASSPRGYGGYTF. DNA for the CDR3: TGTGCCAGCAGTCCAAGGGGGTATGGCGGCTACACCTTC.

The chain combines TRBV25-1 with TRBJ2-7; D is perhaps TRBD1 (6 bases). V was cut by 8 bases and J by 2 bases, with 10 bases left in between. The V gene's germline CDR1 is MGHDK and CDR2 SYGVNS. The CDR3 loop spans 12 amino acids. This CDR3 is CASQGNAYEQYF. CDR3 nucleotide sequence: TGTGCCAGCCAGGGGAACGCCTACGAGCAGTACTTC.

This clone has more than one count but fewer than ten. The chain links TRBV2 to TRBJ2-1; the D is unclear. The V and J ends lost 9 bases and 4 bases respectively, with 16 bases between them. CDR3 length: 14 amino acids. The germline V gene has CDR1 SNHLY and CDR2 FYNNEI. CDR3 nucleotides: TGTGCCAGTTCCGCGACTTTCTTATACAATGAGCAGTTCTTC. It is translated as CASSATFLYNEQFF.

V usage is TRBV6-6 and J usage is TRBJ1-6; no firm D call. The CDR3 loop spans 16 amino acids. Germline CDR1 is MNHNY and CDR2 is SVGAGI (reference sequence). V lost 5 bases and J 0 bases, leaving 11 bases between the germline ends. CDR3 protein: CASSRTRSSYNSPLHF. In DNA form, the CDR3 reads TGTGCCAGCAGTCGAACTCGTAGCTCCTATAATTCACCCCTCCACTTT.

The J gene is TRBJ1-2, the V gene TRBV11-2; D is perhaps TRBD1 (6 bases). The CDR3 is made up of 14 amino acids. CDR1 and CDR2 (germline): SGHAT, FQNNGV. V was clipped by 5 bases and J by 8 bases, with 18 bases between them. CDR3 DNA sequence: TGTGCCAGCAGCCCCCTAACAGGGTCGGGCGGCTACACCTTC. This gives the protein CASSPLTGSGGYTF. Together with reference TRBV11-2 and TRBJ1-2, the CDR3 gives the full variable domain: EAGVAQSPRYKIIEKRQSVAFWCNPISGHATLYWYQQILGQGPKLLIQFQNNGVVDDSQLPKDRFSAERLKGVDSTLKIQPAKLEDSAVYLCASSPLTGSGGYTFGSGTRLTVV.

The chain carries TRBV14 and TRBJ2-1, with D possibly matching TRBD2 (6 bases). The germline CDR1 and CDR2 sequences are SGHDN and FVKESK. The V end lost 6 bases, the J end lost 6 bases, and 12 bases lay between the germline ends. There are 13 residues in the CDR3. The CDR3, as DNA: TGTGCCAGCAGGCCGTCAGCGGGCAATGAGCAGTTCTTC. Translating it yields CASRPSAGNEQFF.

The gene calls are TRBV25-1 and TRBJ1-2, with D hard to call. The CDR3 has 13 residues. Germline V gives CDR1 MGHDK, CDR2 SYGVNS. Trimming removed 2 bases at V and 5 bases at J, with 9 bases between. The CDR3 spells CASSEPGDYGYTF. CDR3 DNA sequence: TGTGCCAGCAGTGAACCGGGAGATTATGGCTACACCTTC.

This sequence joins TRBV11-3 and TRBJ1-6, with D unclear. Looked up from germline, CDR1 is SGHNT and CDR2 is YENEEA. CDR3 size: 14 residues. Between the trimmed V and J ends, which lost 5 bases and 14 bases, there was a span of 19 bases. The CDR3 spells CASSPYNSGGTLHF. The CDR3 DNA follows: TGTGCCAGCAGCCCCTATAATAGCGGCGGAACCCTCCACTTT.

The chain combines TRBV29-1 with TRBJ1-1, with D unresolved. The CDR3 covers 13 residues. CDR1 SQVTM and CDR2 ANQGSEA come from the germline V gene. Trimming cost V 2 bases and J 0 bases, with 7 bases left between them. The CDR3 DNA reads as TGCAGCGTTGAAAACAGATTGAACACTGAAGCTTTCTTT. Its protein is CSVENRLNTEAFF.

V and J are TRBV5-1 and TRBJ2-3; D is perhaps TRBD1 (5 bases). CDR1 is SGHRS and CDR2 is YFSETQ in the germline V gene. This CDR3 is 14 amino acids long. V was pared by 0 bases and J by 4 bases, with 9 bases between. The CDR3 loop is CASSLGGGADTQYF. As DNA, the CDR3 is TGCGCCAGCAGCTTGGGGGGCGGTGCAGATACGCAGTATTTT.

This chain uses TRBV13 with TRBJ2-1; 10 bases map to TRBD2. Trimming removed 5 bases from V and 4 bases from J; junction bases left unmatched: 11. The CDR3 is 17 residues long. Germline lookup yields CDR1 PRHDT and CDR2 FYEKMQ (reference sequence). The CDR3 DNA sequence: TGTGCCAGCAGCCCACAAACTAGCGGGGCTCAGTACAATGAGCAGTTCTTC. This gives the protein CASSPQTSGAQYNEQFF.

The chain combines TRBV19 with TRBJ1-5; D is ambiguous. This CDR3 is 14 amino acids long. V was shortened by 2 bases and J by 3 bases, with 8 bases between the two germline ends. Germline-derived CDR1 and CDR2 are LNHDA and SQIVND (reference sequence). The CDR3 is CASSISGFNQPQHF. In DNA form, the CDR3 reads TGTGCCAGTAGTATATCGGGGTTCAATCAGCCCCAGCATTTT.

The chain recombines TRBV5-6 with TRBJ2-7; 8 bases map to TRBD2. The CDR3 length is 14 residues. The V segment lost 1 base and the J segment 5 bases; nucleotides outside the gene matches: 5. The germline V gene has CDR1 SGHDT and CDR2 YYEEEE. CDR3: CASSLYRGGDEQYV. The CDR3 coding sequence is TGTGCCAGCAGCTTGTACCGGGGGGGAGACGAGCAGTACGTC.

The rearrangement uses TRBV27 and TRBJ2-3; TRBD1 matches 9 bases. From germline, CDR1 is MNHEY and CDR2 SMNVEV (reference sequence). V was clipped by 3 bases and J by 4 bases; unmatched bases: 5. The CDR3 totals 15 residues. The CDR3 bases are TGTGCCAGCAGTTTGGGGACAGGGTTCGCAGATACGCAGTATTTT. As protein: CASSLGTGFADTQYF.